The 23 T cell receptor beta chains below come from one sample, sequenced in a study of prognosis after radiotherapy for stage I lung cancer. Multiplex PCR in two rounds served to amplify TCR beta CDR3 from genomic DNA. Gene-specific primers for each TRBV and TRBJ gene drove first-round PCR. TCRdb passed the multiplex PCR reads through MiXCR, listing each CDR3 protein once. The table shows more than 30,000 distinct CDR3 sequences, with roughly two fifths occurring only once. Material: PBMCs, obtained before or after stereotactic body radiation therapy (not recorded which). The receptors shown here come from a donor aged 50 or older with non-small cell lung cancer.

The sample holds many counts of this clonotype. The rearrangement joins TRBV6-1 to TRBJ2-5, with 10 bases identical to TRBD1. CDR3 length: 16 amino acids. The germline V gene encodes CDR1 MNHNS and CDR2 SASEGT. The ends lost 6 bases at V and 5 bases at J; junction bases unmatched: 12. CDR3 sequence (DNA): TGTGCCAGCAGAACCCGACAGGGGGCTGTCAGGGAGACCCAGTACTTC. Its protein is CASRTRQGAVRETQYF.

The chain couples TRBV2 to TRBJ2-7; D gene ambiguous. Germline loops: CDR1 SNHLY, CDR2 FYNNEI. V shed 2 bases and J shed 3 bases, with 5 bases lying between them. This CDR3 is built from 12 residues. The CDR3 is CASSEQSYEQYF. CDR3 in DNA: TGTGCCAGCAGTGAACAGAGCTACGAGCAGTACTTC.

A word on this clonotype: A far larger clone differs by one base, so this is likely a read error. The conserved final phenylalanine or tryptophan is absent from the CDR3, which likely points to a read error. The genes are TRBV6-4 and TRBJ2-7; D not certain. Germline CDR1 and CDR2: MRHNA and SNTAGT. This CDR3 spans 15 amino acids. The CDR3 bases are TGTGCCAGCAGTTACTCGAGTCTAGGCTCCTACGAGCAGTACTTA. As protein: CASSYSSLGSYEQYL.

This clonotype was seen many times. The chain uses TRBV19 and TRBJ2-5, with 7 bases identical to TRBD2. Germline V gives CDR1 LNHDA, CDR2 SQIVND (reference sequence). V lost 1 base to trimming and J lost 1 base; unmatched junction nucleotides: 3. The CDR3 loop spans 15 amino acids. In nucleotides, the CDR3 is TGTGCCAGTAGTATAGGGGCTAGCGGCCAAGAGACCCAGTACTTC. Its protein is CASSIGASGQETQYF.

This clonotype was observed at least ten times. The rearrangement joins TRBV11-2 to TRBJ1-5; D is ambiguous. The CDR3 is 13 amino acids. CDR1 is SGHAT and CDR2 is FQNNGV in the germline V gene. Trimming removed 1 base from V and 7 bases from J, with 8 bases in between. The CDR3 region has the DNA TGTGCCAGCAGCTTAGGAGGAGGGCAGCCCCAGCATTTT. Translating it yields CASSLGGGQPQHF.

This clonotype was picked up many times. V usage is TRBV10-3 and J usage is TRBJ2-7; 11 nucleotides line up with TRBD1. The CDR3 runs to 15 residues. From germline, CDR1 is ENHRY and CDR2 SYGVKD. Trimming at V came to 0 bases and at J to 4 bases, leaving 2 bases not matched to a gene. Written as DNA, the CDR3 is TGTGCCATCAGTGAGTCTGGACAGGGGGCATACGAGCAGTACTTC. This codes for CAISESGQGAYEQYF.

About this clonotype: A far larger clone is just one base off, so this is likely a read error. This rearrangement joins TRBV6-5 to TRBJ2-3, with 9 positions matching TRBD1. The end of the DNA aligns better with TRBJ1-5, so the J call may be wrong. Germline V CDR1 and CDR2: MNHEY, SVGAGI. The CDR3 runs to 14 residues. Written as DNA, the CDR3 is TGTGCCAGCAGTGGGGACAGGGTCACAGATACGCAGCATTTT. Translation gives CASSGDRVTDTQHF.

This clonotype was recorded at least ten times. The chain carries TRBV9 and TRBJ1-3, with a possible D match to TRBD1 (5 bases). Trimming removed 3 bases at V and 0 bases at J, with 10 bases between. The germline V gene has CDR1 SGDLS and CDR2 YYNGEE. The CDR3 has 15 amino acids. CDR3 nucleotides: TGTGCCAGCAGCGCTCCGGGACTCTCTGGAAACACCATATATTTT. It translates to CASSAPGLSGNTIYF.

This clonotype was seen at least ten times. This rearrangement joins TRBV19 to TRBJ2-5, with D perhaps matching TRBD1 (5 bases). Near its end, the DNA agrees better with TRBJ2-1, so the J call may be wrong. The CDR3 spans 15 residues. Germline assignment: CDR1 LNHDA and CDR2 SQIVND (reference sequence). The CDR3 is CASKSLVGHTNEQFF. CDR3 bases: TGTGCCAGTAAGTCGTTAGTGGGGCATACCAATGAGCAGTTCTTC.

Concerning this clonotype itself: This likely traces to a read error, being one base from a far larger clone. This chain's CDR3 is CASFPGTPFGPTTGELFF. CDR3 nucleotide sequence: TGTGCCAGCTTCCCTGGGACCCCATTCGGACCGACGACCGGGGAGCTGTTTTTT. The gene calls are TRBV6-1 and TRBJ2-2; either TRBD1 or TRBD2 may fit D (5 bases each). CDR1 is MNHNS and CDR2 is SASEGT in the germline V gene. The CDR3 loop spans 18 amino acids. V lost 8 bases and J 5 bases, leaving 27 bases between the germline ends.

This clonotype occurred many times. The V call is TRBV5-5, the J call TRBJ1-1; no clear D. This CDR3 is 14 amino acids long. The V and J ends lost 1 base and 0 bases respectively, with 7 bases between them. Germline-derived CDR1 and CDR2 are SGHKS and YYEKEE (reference sequence). The CDR3 protein is CASSLQRMNTEAFF. The CDR3 DNA sequence: TGTGCCAGCAGCTTGCAGAGGATGAACACTGAAGCTTTCTTT.

This clonotype was observed at least ten times. This rearrangement joins TRBV5-1 to TRBJ2-3; the D is unclear. Germline V CDR1 and CDR2: SGHRS, YFSETQ. The CDR3 sequence is 16 residues long. Trimming stripped 0 bases from V and 4 bases from J, with 15 bases between. DNA for the CDR3: TGCGCCAGCAGCTTGGAGGGTGGTAGGGTGCCAGATACGCAGTATTTT. Translation: CASSLEGGRVPDTQYF.

In this sample, this clonotype turned up many times. The chain combines TRBV28 with TRBJ1-1; TRBD1 matches at 7 bases. This CDR3 spans 14 amino acids. Trimming took 5 bases from V and 6 from J; bases not matched to a gene: 9. The germline gives CDR1 MDHEN, CDR2 SYDVKM. The CDR3 sequence is CASSTETGRPEAFF. The CDR3 DNA reads as TGTGCCAGCAGTACTGAGACAGGGCGGCCTGAAGCTTTCTTT.

By proportion, this clonotype is medium-sized. The chain employs TRBV20-1 and TRBJ1-6; no firm D call. V dropped 6 bases and J dropped 0 bases, with 12 bases sitting between them. Germline V lookup: CDR1 DFQATT, CDR2 SNEGSKA (reference sequence). The CDR3 is 15 amino acids. The CDR3 DNA follows: TGCAGTGCAAGTTATGGGAGCTCCTATAATTCACCCCTCCACTTT. It is translated as CSASYGSSYNSPLHF.

With regard to this clonotype: The junction differs from germline at one of its ends, possibly a read error. The rearrangement links TRBV20-1 to TRBJ1-6, with 9 nucleotides matching TRBD1. Looked up from germline, CDR1 is DFQATT and CDR2 is SNEGSKA (reference sequence). The CDR3 runs to 16 residues. The CDR3 nucleotides are TGCAGTGCTAGGATCCGTCGACAGGGGGGGGATTCACCCATCCACTTT. The encoded protein is CSARIRRQGGDSPIHF.

This clonotype was seen at least ten times. The V gene is TRBV5-4, the J gene TRBJ1-4, with D possibly being TRBD1 (5 bases). Germline values: CDR1 SGHNT, CDR2 YYREEE (reference sequence). CDR3 length: 15 amino acids. The V end was cut by 0 bases, the J end by 7 bases, with 13 bases between. CDR3 DNA: TGTGCCAGCAGCTTGGTTGGAGGGGAGAGTGAAAAACTGTTTTTT. Residues: CASSLVGGESEKLFF.

The sample holds many counts of this clonotype. The V call is TRBV19, the J call TRBJ1-3; weak D call: TRBD1 (5 bases). The CDR3 is 14 residues long. Trimming pared 7 bases from V and 0 bases from J, leaving 10 bases between. CDR1 LNHDA and CDR2 SQIVND come from the germline V gene (reference sequence). CDR3 sequence: CASTEQDSGNTIYF. CDR3 sequence (DNA): TGTGCCAGTACGGAACAGGACTCTGGAAACACCATATATTTT.

The chain links TRBV5-1 to TRBJ1-1; 8 bases align to TRBD1. The CDR3 runs 18 residues. Germline loops: CDR1 SGHRS, CDR2 YFSETQ. V was pared by 4 bases and J by 1 base, with 15 bases of the junction left unmatched. The CDR3 reads CASSPRGGAGGPNTEAFF. CDR3 sequence (DNA): TGCGCCAGCAGCCCCCGAGGTGGGGCAGGGGGCCCGAACACTGAAGCTTTCTTT.

The sample holds one count of this clonotype. The chain employs TRBV15 and TRBJ1-2; D gene ambiguous. The length of the CDR3 is 15 residues. V lost 4 bases and J lost 2, with 14 bases in between. Germline loops: CDR1 LNHNV, CDR2 YYDKDF (reference sequence). The CDR3 DNA reads TGTGCCACCAGCATATATCAGTCCGGGAACTATGGCTACACCTTC. Translation: CATSIYQSGNYGYTF.

This clonotype occurred many times. The gene calls are TRBV11-2 and TRBJ1-1, with D maybe TRBD1 (5 bases). CDR3 size: 14 residues. Trimming stripped 6 bases from V and 3 bases from J, with 14 bases between. Germline CDR1 and CDR2: SGHAT and FQNNGV. This chain's CDR3 is CASRGPGEDTEAFF. In nucleotides, the CDR3 is TGTGCCAGCAGGGGGCCGGGGGAGGACACTGAAGCTTTCTTT. The whole variable domain, filled in from reference TRBV11-2 and TRBJ1-1, reads EAGVAQSPRYKIIEKRQSVAFWCNPISGHATLYWYQQILGQGPKLLIQFQNNGVVDDSQLPKDRFSAERLKGVDSTLKIQPAKLEDSAVYLCASRGPGEDTEAFFGQGTRLTVV.

The chain employs TRBV15 and TRBJ2-7; 10 bases line up with TRBD2. The CDR3 is made up of 13 amino acids. Germline V lookup: CDR1 LNHNV, CDR2 YYDKDF (reference sequence). The V segment lost 8 bases and the J segment 7 bases; nucleotides outside the gene matches: 8. As DNA, the CDR3 is TGTGCCACCGGTAGCCTAGCGGGAGAGGAGCAGTACTTC. This codes for CATGSLAGEEQYF.

On this clonotype itself: One junction end disagrees with the germline gene, perhaps due to a read error. DNA of the CDR3: TGTGCCAGCAGTTACTCTATAGCGGGCATCAGGGAGACCCGGTACTTC. Residues: CASSYSIAGIRETRYF. V gene TRBV6-5 combines with J gene TRBJ2-5; TRBD2 matches 7 bases. The CDR3 runs 16 residues. Germline V CDR1 and CDR2: MNHEY, SVGAGI.

This clonotype showed up many times. The J gene is TRBJ2-7, the V gene TRBV19; perhaps TRBD1 as D (5 bases). There are 15 residues in the CDR3. Germline V lookup: CDR1 LNHDA, CDR2 SQIVND (reference sequence). With 5 bases removed from V and 0 bases from J, the gap between germline ends came to 14 bases. The CDR3 DNA follows: TGTGCCAGTAGTCTTCAGGGCGCCAGCTCCTACGAGCAGTACTTC. Protein sequence: CASSLQGASSYEQYF.